The table lists the clone carrying this TCR beta chain with a few counts. These data originate in a study of T cell responses to AZD1222 COVID-19 vaccine. This CDR3 is 13 amino acids long. Germline V gene data show CDR1 as SGHNT and CDR2 as YYREEE (reference sequence). Trimming removed 2 bases at V and 3 bases at J, with 9 bases between. This table comes from immunoSEQ multiplex PCR, and its TCRdb copy is limited to in-frame clones, with some not included. Of 150,000 to 180,000 clones listed, roughly nine tenths are singletons. This chain joins TRBV5-4 and TRBJ2-7; D not resolved. The clonotype originates from an adult in good health. The sequencing here drew on peripheral blood, taken on day 0 of AZD1222 vaccination. The CDR3 is CASSLAIDYEQYF. The CDR3 region has the DNA TGTGCCAGCAGCTTAGCAATTGACTACGAGCAGTACTTC.